This T cell receptor (beta chain) was sequenced for a study of T-cell memory formation after mild COVID-19 (dated by TCRdb to 2020 to 2022). For context, the study as a whole: TCR sequence clusters from the two donors were found to be largely donor specific. Longitudinal TCRalpha and TCRbeta repertoire sequencing tracked T-cell clones expanding and contracting after mild COVID-19 in two donors. The cohort was made up of two young adult volunteers, one female and one male, who were previously healthy. General findings and caveats noted by the study authors: Clones contracting from day 15 to 85 had balanced CD4/CD8 phenotypes, while a second wave expanding from day 15 to 37 was biased towards CD4+. Only a couple of mild cases were covered in the study, and larger cohorts including severe cases with pre-infection samples were considered necessary. The second-wave clones that peaked on day 37 were not confirmed to be SARS-CoV-2 specific. Contracting CD4+ clones appeared mostly in the CM and EM memory subsets, whereas CD8+ clones were enriched in EMRA. Some responding clones were detected in pre-infection memory, which suggested that pre-existing cross-reactive memory T cells had joined the SARS-CoV-2 response.

PBMCs were isolated by Ficoll-Paque density gradient centrifugation. On this clonotype: Its antigen remains unidentified. The sample holds no much larger clone one base away, and base qualities are not on file.

CDR1 SGHKS and CDR2 YYEKEE are derived from the germline V gene (reference sequence). The CDR3 goes from the cysteine to the phenylalanine over 14 residues. Only CDR3 DNA is held: 42 bases, read in frame from base 1. V is clipped by 10 bases and J by 4 bases, and the sequence between their germline boundaries is 21 bases long. The sequencer listed for this sample is Illumina NovaSeq 6000. TCRalpha and TCRbeta cDNA libraries were built by 5'RACE with constant-segment primers, adding sample barcodes and unique molecular identifiers. Trizol reagent was used to extract RNA from every sample. The libraries were amplified in two PCR steps, and the second step added a second sample barcode and Illumina TruSeq adapters. Sequencing of the libraries was done on an Illumina NovaSeq, producing 2 x 150 bp paired-end reads. The paper's data handling went like this. The reads were demultiplexed and collapsed into UMI-guided consensus sequences using migec v1.2.7. With mixcr v2.1.11, UMI consensuses were aligned to TRA and TRB V and J templates and assembled into clonotypes. Expanded or contracted clonotypes were those called significant by both edgeR and NoisET, with noise models trained on biological replicates. For edgeR calls, the thresholds were a false discovery rate-adjusted p below 0.01 and a log2 fold-change of 1. As an exploratory analysis of dynamics, max-normalized trajectories of the 1000 most abundant clonotypes were examined with PCA combined with hierarchical clustering. Each responding clone was given a CD4 or CD8 phenotype based on the CD4+ and CD8+ repertoires, which had been sequenced separately. The public reads were quality trimmed at Q25 with fastp and then assembled into clones with MiXCR by TCRdb, keeping productive beta chains. Entries are consolidated by CDR3 protein sequence, retaining the most common genes and DNA. TCRdb's processing, not the authors', yielded these V and J calls. The sample table holds hundreds of thousands of distinct CDR3 sequences, of which around 27% were seen once. The ten biggest clones cover roughly 13% of the sample.

The source of this sequence is an adult woman who had mild COVID-19 (a few samples of this study predate the infection). The sample titles of this study are shuffled in the database, so cell type and time point are left out; the donor was told from shared clones. Sequenced material: PBMCs or a T cell subset sorted from them (not recorded which). This sequence uses TRBV5-5 and TRBJ2-7; the D gene cannot be named for sure. The nucleotide sequence reads as follows: TGTGCCTCCCGACGGTCTAGAAGCACTTACGAGCAGTACTTC. This is translated as CASRRSRSTYEQYF. The full variable domain, with segments outside the CDR3 supplied by the reference TRBV5-5 and TRBJ2-7 proteins, appears as DAGVTQSPTHLIKTRGQQVTLRCSPISGHKSVSWYQQVLGQGPQFIFQYYEKEERGRGNFPDRFSARQFPNYSSELNVNALLLGDSALYLCASRRSRSTYEQYFGPGTRLTVT.